These 21 T cell receptor beta chains were all obtained from the same sample, sequenced in a study of T-cell memory formation after mild COVID-19. Via MiXCR, TCRdb re-called the 5' RACE reads, giving one row per CDR3 protein. The sample carries fewer than 350,000 distinct CDR3 sequences, 13% to 15% recorded once. Sequenced: PBMCs or a T cell subset sorted from them (not recorded which). Receptors originate from a man between 18 and 29 years old who had mild COVID-19 (a few samples of this study predate the infection). Cell type and time point are not known.

The chain carries TRBV20-1 and TRBJ2-3, with 7 positions matching TRBD2. Losses at the gene ends were 3 bases for V and 1 base for J; bases not matched to a gene: 16. Per the germline V gene, CDR1 is DFQATT and CDR2 is SNEGSKA (reference sequence). This CDR3 region has 18 residues. The CDR3 spells CSASIPRGSRGGTDTQYF. The CDR3 DNA follows: TGCAGTGCTAGTATCCCACGGGGGAGCCGGGGGGGCACAGATACGCAGTATTTT.

This clonotype appeared a few times. The chain links TRBV9 to TRBJ1-6; unclear D gene. The CDR3 covers 15 residues. V was clipped by 0 bases and J by 8 bases, with 12 bases between them. Germline V gene sequence: CDR1 SGDLS, CDR2 YYNGEE. The CDR3 nucleotides read TGTGCCAGCAGCGTAGGCGCTCCTGGGGATTCACCCCTCCACTTT. Translated: CASSVGAPGDSPLHF.

This clonotype was counted ten times or more. This rearrangement joins TRBV11-2 to TRBJ1-6; tentative D call: TRBD1 (5 bases). The CDR3 is 15 residues long. Germline-derived CDR1 and CDR2 are SGHAT and FQNNGV. With 1 base removed from V and 10 bases from J, the gap between germline ends came to 14 bases. CDR3 coding DNA: TGTGCCAGCAGCTTAGTTCCAGGGATGAAATCACCCCTCCACTTT. Translated, it gives CASSLVPGMKSPLHF. The whole variable domain, remainder taken from reference TRBV11-2 and TRBJ1-6, is EAGVAQSPRYKIIEKRQSVAFWCNPISGHATLYWYQQILGQGPKLLIQFQNNGVVDDSQLPKDRFSAERLKGVDSTLKIQPAKLEDSAVYLCASSLVPGMKSPLHFGNGTRLTVT.

This chain joins TRBV4-1 and TRBJ1-5, with a possible D match to TRBD1 (6 bases). Deletions cut 5 bases from V and 4 bases from J, with 15 bases between. CDR1 and CDR2 from the germline V gene are MGHRA and YSYEKL. This CDR3 region has 15 residues. The CDR3 protein is CASSKMGGANQPQHF. CDR3 in DNA: TGCGCCAGCAGCAAAATGGGGGGGGCTAATCAGCCCCAGCATTTT.

The table lists this clonotype with a few counts. V usage is TRBV12-3 or TRBV12-4 and J usage is TRBJ2-3; D is unresolved. Deletions cut 6 bases from V and 7 bases from J, with 8 bases between. This CDR3 has 11 amino acids. The CDR3 loop reads CASRGPNTQYF. The CDR3 DNA sequence: TGTGCCAGCAGAGGGCCTAATACGCAGTATTTT.

In this sample, this clonotype turned up many times. The V call is TRBV24-1, the J call TRBJ2-3; a possible D gene is TRBD1 (6 bases). Germline assignment: CDR1 KGHDR and CDR2 SFDVKD. Trimming took 9 bases from V and 9 from J, leaving 21 bases between them. This CDR3 region has 14 residues. The CDR3 is CATGGRSSPLTQYF. The CDR3 DNA reads as TGTGCCACCGGGGGCCGGAGCAGTCCACTAACGCAGTATTTT.

This clonotype was recorded a few times. J is TRBJ2-1 and V is TRBV14; TRBD2 matches at 13 bases. Germline loops: CDR1 SGHDN, CDR2 FVKESK. CDR3 length: 18 amino acids. V was pared by 1 base and J by 9 bases, with 12 bases of the junction left unmatched. The CDR3 protein is CASSQAPLLAGGPGEQFF. The CDR3 nucleotides read TGTGCCAGCAGCCAAGCCCCCTTACTAGCGGGGGGGCCGGGTGAGCAGTTCTTC.

The rearrangement uses TRBV7-9 and TRBJ2-7, with D hard to call. There are 15 residues in the CDR3. V shed 3 bases and J shed 0 bases, with 12 bases lying between them. Germline-derived CDR1 and CDR2 are SEHNR and FQNEAQ (reference sequence). The CDR3 region is CASSFGRWDSYEQYF. In DNA form, the CDR3 reads TGTGCCAGCAGCTTCGGAAGGTGGGACTCCTACGAGCAGTACTTC.

The chain joins TRBV6-2 or TRBV6-3 to TRBJ1-1; D might be TRBD1 (5 bases). With 2 bases removed from V and 0 bases from J, the gap between germline ends came to 10 bases. CDR1 is MNHEY and CDR2 is SVGEGT in the germline V gene. The CDR3 has 15 residues. The CDR3 here is CASSYRGGVNTEAFF. CDR3 nucleotides: TGTGCCAGCAGTTACAGGGGAGGGGTGAACACTGAAGCTTTCTTT.

This clonotype was counted a few times. The chain recombines TRBV12-3 or TRBV12-4 with TRBJ2-1; 8 bases align to TRBD1. CDR3 size: 14 residues. V was clipped by 5 bases and J by 8 bases; unmatched bases: 8. This CDR3 reads CASSEGQEIDEQFF. The CDR3 coding sequence is TGTGCCAGCAGTGAGGGACAGGAGATCGATGAGCAGTTCTTC.

V gene TRBV9 combines with J gene TRBJ1-4; TRBD1 is a possible D gene (6 bases). V was cut by 0 bases and J by 8 bases, with 8 bases left in between. This CDR3 has 13 residues. Germline V gene lookup returns CDR1 SGDLS and CDR2 YYNGEE. Here the CDR3 DNA reads TGTGCCAGCAGCGTAGACAGGGAAGAAAAACTGTTTTTT. Translated: CASSVDREEKLFF.

The rearrangement uses TRBV6-6 and TRBJ2-2, with D perhaps TRBD2 (5 bases). CDR1 and CDR2 from the germline V gene are MNHNY and SVGAGI (reference sequence). Trimming took 2 bases from V and 0 from J, leaving 10 bases between them. This CDR3 has 16 amino acids. The CDR3: CASSYGPGSNTGELFF. DNA of the CDR3: TGTGCCAGCAGTTACGGCCCGGGGTCGAACACCGGGGAGCTGTTTTTT.

The rearrangement joins TRBV6-5 to TRBJ1-2; no clear D gene. From germline, CDR1 is MNHEY and CDR2 SVGAGI. V lost 3 bases and J lost 6, with 14 bases in between. This CDR3 has 14 amino acids. The CDR3 coding sequence is TGTGCCAGCAGTTATGGTGGGGTCATCGATGGCTACACCTTC. It translates to CASSYGGVIDGYTF.

This clonotype was recorded a few times. The rearrangement joins TRBV6-2 or TRBV6-3 to TRBJ2-3; 9 bases line up with TRBD2. Germline V gene lookup returns CDR1 MNHEY and CDR2 SVGEGT. Trimming cost V 1 base and J 3 bases; bases outside gene matches: 5. The CDR3 covers 16 residues. The CDR3 DNA reads TGTGCCAGCAGTTACTTGCGCGGGGGGGCGACAGATACGCAGTATTTT. Translating it yields CASSYLRGGATDTQYF.

The chain links TRBV5-4 to TRBJ2-1; D is possibly TRBD1 or TRBD2 (5 bases each). The CDR3 has 15 residues. V was shortened by 4 bases and J by 6 bases, with 17 bases between the two germline ends. Per the germline V gene, CDR1 is SGHNT and CDR2 is YYREEE (reference sequence). The CDR3 coding sequence is TGTGCCAGCAGCAACCCTCGGGACGGAGTCAATGAGCAGTTCTTC. Translated, it gives CASSNPRDGVNEQFF.

On this clonotype itself: At one of its ends the junction is not consistent with the germline gene, which may arise from a read error. V usage is TRBV7-7 and J usage is TRBJ2-3; the match to TRBD2 covers 8 bases. CDR1 SSHAT and CDR2 FNYEAQ come from the germline V gene (reference sequence). This CDR3 comprises 15 residues. The CDR3 region has the DNA TGTGCTAGCAGCCCGGGGACGGGAGGGTCAGATACGCAGTATTTT. Translated: CASSPGTGGSDTQYF.

This clonotype was seen a few times. V usage is TRBV20-1 and J usage is TRBJ1-3; possibly TRBD1 for D (6 bases). V was trimmed by 6 bases and J by 1 base, leaving 10 bases between them. Germline V lookup: CDR1 DFQATT, CDR2 SNEGSKA (reference sequence). The CDR3 spans 13 residues. The CDR3 nucleotides are TGCAGTGCCTTAGACAGGTCTGGAAACACCATATATTTT. This encodes CSALDRSGNTIYF.

The rearrangement joins TRBV7-2 to TRBJ2-1; no clear D. This CDR3 spans 15 amino acids. Looked up from germline, CDR1 is SGHTA and CDR2 is FQGNSA. Trimming removed 5 bases from V and 1 base from J, with 12 bases in between. The CDR3 loop is CASSPLTVSYNEQFF. CDR3 sequence (DNA): TGTGCCAGCAGCCCTCTTACAGTTTCCTACAATGAGCAGTTCTTC.

There are a few counts of this clonotype. The chain's CDR3 is CASRVTGAGANVLTF. CDR3 nucleotide sequence: TGTGCCAGCAGAGTGACAGGGGCCGGGGCCAACGTCCTGACTTTC. The chain links TRBV6-1 to TRBJ2-6; TRBD1 matches at 8 bases. In germline, CDR1 is MNHNS, CDR2 SASEGT. The CDR3 has 15 residues. V lost 6 bases to trimming and J lost 4 bases; unmatched junction nucleotides: 5.

This chain uses TRBV7-9 with TRBJ1-2; D call uncertain. Between the trimmed V and J ends, which lost 5 bases and 8 bases, there was a span of 15 bases. This CDR3 region has 13 residues. The germline V gene has CDR1 SEHNR and CDR2 FQNEAQ (reference sequence). The CDR3 spells CASSGGGSGGYTF. As DNA, the CDR3 is TGTGCCAGCAGCGGAGGAGGCTCCGGGGGCTACACCTTC.

CDR3 DNA sequence: TGTGCCAGCAGCCGCCAGGGGGGATACGAGCAGTACGTC. Its translation: CASSRQGGYEQYV. V usage is TRBV5-6 and J usage is TRBJ2-7; D is possibly TRBD1 (7 bases). The V gene lost 4 bases and the J gene lost 4 bases, with 12 bases spanning the gap. The germline V gene has CDR1 SGHDT and CDR2 YYEEEE. The CDR3 covers 13 residues.